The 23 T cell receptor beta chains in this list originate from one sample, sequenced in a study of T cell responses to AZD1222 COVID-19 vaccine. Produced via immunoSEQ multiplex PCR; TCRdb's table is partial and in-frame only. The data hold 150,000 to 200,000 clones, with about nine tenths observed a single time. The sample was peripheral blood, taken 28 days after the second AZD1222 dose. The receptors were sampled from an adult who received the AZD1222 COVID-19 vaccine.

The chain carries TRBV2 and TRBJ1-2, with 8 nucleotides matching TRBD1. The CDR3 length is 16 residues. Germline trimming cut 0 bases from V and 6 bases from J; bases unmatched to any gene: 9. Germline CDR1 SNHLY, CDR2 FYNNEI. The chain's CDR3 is CASSEARVLTGDGYTF. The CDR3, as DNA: TGTGCCAGCAGTGAAGCGCGAGTTCTGACAGGGGATGGCTACACCTTC. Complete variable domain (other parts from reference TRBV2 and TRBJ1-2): EPEVTQTPSHQVTQMGQEVILRCVPISNHLYFYWYRQILGQKVEFLVSFYNNEISEKSEIFDDQFSVERPDGSNFTLKIRSTKLEDSAMYFCASSEARVLTGDGYTFGSGTRLTVV.

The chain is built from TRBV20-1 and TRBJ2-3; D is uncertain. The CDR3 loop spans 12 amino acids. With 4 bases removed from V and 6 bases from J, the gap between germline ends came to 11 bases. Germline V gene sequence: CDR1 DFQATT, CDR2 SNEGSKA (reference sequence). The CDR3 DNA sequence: TGCAGTGCTAATGAGGACGTCGATACGCAGTATTTT. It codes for CSANEDVDTQYF.

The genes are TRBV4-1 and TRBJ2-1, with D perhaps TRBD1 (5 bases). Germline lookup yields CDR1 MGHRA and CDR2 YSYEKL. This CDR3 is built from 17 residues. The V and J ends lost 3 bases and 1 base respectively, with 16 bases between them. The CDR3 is CASSQVDLGLSYNEQFF. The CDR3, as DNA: TGCGCCAGCAGCCAGGTAGACTTGGGGCTTTCCTACAATGAGCAGTTCTTC.

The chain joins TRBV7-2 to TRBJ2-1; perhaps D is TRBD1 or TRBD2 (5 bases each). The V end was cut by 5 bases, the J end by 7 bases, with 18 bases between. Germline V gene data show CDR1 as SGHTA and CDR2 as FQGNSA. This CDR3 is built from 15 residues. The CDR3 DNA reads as TGTGCCAGCAGCCCCGGGGTGGGACGGGGAAATGAGCAGTTCTTC. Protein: CASSPGVGRGNEQFF.

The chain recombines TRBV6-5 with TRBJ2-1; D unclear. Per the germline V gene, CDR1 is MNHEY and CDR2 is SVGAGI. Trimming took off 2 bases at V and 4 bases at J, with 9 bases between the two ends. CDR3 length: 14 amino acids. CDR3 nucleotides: TGTGCCAGCAGTTACGACCAGACATACAATGAGCAGTTCTTC. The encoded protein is CASSYDQTYNEQFF.

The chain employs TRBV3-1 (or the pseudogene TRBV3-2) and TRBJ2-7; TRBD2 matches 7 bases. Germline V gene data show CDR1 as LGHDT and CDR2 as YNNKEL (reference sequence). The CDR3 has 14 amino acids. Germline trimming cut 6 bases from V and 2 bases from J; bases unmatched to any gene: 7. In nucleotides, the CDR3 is TGTGCCAGCAGTCCAAGCGGGGTTACCTACGAGCAGTACTTC. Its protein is CASSPSGVTYEQYF.

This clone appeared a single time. The CDR3 nucleotides are TGCGCCAGCAGAGACCGCAGGGTCGGGAACACTGAAGCTTTCTTT. It codes for CASRDRRVGNTEAFF. The chain is built from TRBV5-1 and TRBJ1-1; tentative D call: TRBD1 (5 bases). Trimming stripped 5 bases from V and 1 base from J, with 15 bases between. Germline V gives CDR1 SGHRS, CDR2 YFSETQ. This CDR3 spans 15 amino acids.

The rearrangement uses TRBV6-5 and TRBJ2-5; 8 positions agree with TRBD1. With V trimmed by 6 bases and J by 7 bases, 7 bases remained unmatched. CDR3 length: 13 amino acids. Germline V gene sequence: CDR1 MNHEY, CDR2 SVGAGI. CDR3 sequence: CASRTDRGWTQYF. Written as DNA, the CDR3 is TGTGCCAGCAGAACCGACAGGGGTTGGACCCAGTACTTC.

As DNA, the CDR3 is TGTGCCAGCATACAGGGGGCGAGTTCTTCACCCCTCCACTTT. Translated, it gives CASIQGASSSPLHF. This chain joins TRBV28 and TRBJ1-6, with 9 bases identical to TRBD1. V dropped 7 bases and J dropped 9; count of bases not matched to a gene: 7. The CDR3 has 14 residues. CDR1 and CDR2 (germline): MDHEN, SYDVKM.

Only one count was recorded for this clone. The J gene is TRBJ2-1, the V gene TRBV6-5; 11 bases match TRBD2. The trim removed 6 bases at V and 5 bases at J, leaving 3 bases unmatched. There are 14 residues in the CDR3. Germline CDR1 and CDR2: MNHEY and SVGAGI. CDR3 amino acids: CASSQGLADNEQFF. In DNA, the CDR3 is TGTGCCAGCAGCCAGGGACTAGCGGACAATGAGCAGTTCTTC.

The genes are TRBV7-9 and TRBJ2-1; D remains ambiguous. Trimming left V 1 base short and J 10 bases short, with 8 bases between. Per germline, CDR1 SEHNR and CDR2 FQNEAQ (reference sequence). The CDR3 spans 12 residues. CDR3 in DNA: TGTGCCAGCAGCTTAGTTAACGGCGAGCAGTTCTTC. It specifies CASSLVNGEQFF.

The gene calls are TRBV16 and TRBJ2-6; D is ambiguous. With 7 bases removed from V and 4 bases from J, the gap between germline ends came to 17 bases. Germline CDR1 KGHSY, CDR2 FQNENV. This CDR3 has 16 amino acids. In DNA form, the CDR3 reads TGTGCCAGCAACCTTATGACAACGGTGGGGGCCAACGTCCTGACTTTC. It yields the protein CASNLMTTVGANVLTF. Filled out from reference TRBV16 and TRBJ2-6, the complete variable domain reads GEEVAQTPKHLVRGEGQKAKLYCAPIKGHSYVFWYQQVLKNEFKFLISFQNENVFDETGMPKERFSAKCLPNSPCSLEIQATKLEDSAVYFCASNLMTTVGANVLTFGAGSRLTVL.

Here the CDR3 reads CASSQDGWVTEAFF. The CDR3 DNA is TGTGCCAGCAGCCAAGATGGGTGGGTCACTGAAGCTTTCTTT. The V and J genes are TRBV3-1 (or the pseudogene TRBV3-2) and TRBJ1-1; D gene unclear. Looked up from germline, CDR1 is LGHDT and CDR2 is YNNKEL (reference sequence). The length of the CDR3 is 14 residues. The ends were cut back, 0 bases at V and 4 bases at J, with 9 bases in the middle.

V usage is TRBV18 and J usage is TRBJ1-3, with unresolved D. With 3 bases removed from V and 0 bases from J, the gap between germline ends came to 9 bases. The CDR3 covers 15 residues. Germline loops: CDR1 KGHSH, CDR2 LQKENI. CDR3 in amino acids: CASSPGRSSGNTIYF. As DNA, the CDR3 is TGTGCCAGCTCACCTGGCCGGTCCTCTGGAAACACCATATATTTT.

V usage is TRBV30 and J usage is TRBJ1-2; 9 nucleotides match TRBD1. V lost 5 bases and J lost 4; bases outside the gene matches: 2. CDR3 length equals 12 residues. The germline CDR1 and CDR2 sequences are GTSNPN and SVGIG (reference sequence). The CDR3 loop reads CAWGTGTYGYTF. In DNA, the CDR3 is TGTGCCTGGGGGACAGGGACCTATGGCTACACCTTC.

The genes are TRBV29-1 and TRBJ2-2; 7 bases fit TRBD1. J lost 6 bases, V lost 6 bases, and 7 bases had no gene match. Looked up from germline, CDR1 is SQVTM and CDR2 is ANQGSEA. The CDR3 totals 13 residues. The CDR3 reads CSVARGRSGELFF. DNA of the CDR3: TGCAGCGTCGCGAGGGGGCGCTCCGGGGAGCTGTTTTTT.

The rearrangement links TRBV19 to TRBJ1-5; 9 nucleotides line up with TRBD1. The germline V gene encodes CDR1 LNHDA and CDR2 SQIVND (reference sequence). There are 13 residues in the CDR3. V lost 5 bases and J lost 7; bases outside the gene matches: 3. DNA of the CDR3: TGTGCCAGTAGTGGGACAGGGCGCCAGCCCCAGCATTTT. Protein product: CASSGTGRQPQHF. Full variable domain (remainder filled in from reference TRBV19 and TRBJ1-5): DGGITQSPKYLFRKEGQNVTLSCEQNLNHDAMYWYRQDPGQGLRLIYYSQIVNDFQKGDIAEGYSVSREKKESFPLTVTSAQKNPTAFYLCASSGTGRQPQHFGDGTRLSIL.

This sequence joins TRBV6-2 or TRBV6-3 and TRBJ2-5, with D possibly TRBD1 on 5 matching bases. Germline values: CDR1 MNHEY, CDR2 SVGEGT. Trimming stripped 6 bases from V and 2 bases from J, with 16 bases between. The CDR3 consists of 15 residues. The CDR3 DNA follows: TGTGCCAGCAGCTCCGGACACATAAGACAAGAGACCCAGTACTTC. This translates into CASSSGHIRQETQYF.

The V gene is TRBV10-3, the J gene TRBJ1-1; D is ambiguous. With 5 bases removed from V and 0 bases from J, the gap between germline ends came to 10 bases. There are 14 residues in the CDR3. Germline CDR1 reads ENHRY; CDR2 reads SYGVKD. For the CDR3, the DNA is TGTGCCATCAGTCCTGAGAAAATGAACACTGAAGCTTTCTTT. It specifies CAISPEKMNTEAFF.

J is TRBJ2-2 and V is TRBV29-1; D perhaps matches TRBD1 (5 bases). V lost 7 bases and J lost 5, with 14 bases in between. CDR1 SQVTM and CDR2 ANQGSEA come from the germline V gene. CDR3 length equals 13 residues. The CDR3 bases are TGCAGCGCCTACGCCAGGGTAACCGGGGAGCTGTTTTTT. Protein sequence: CSAYARVTGELFF.

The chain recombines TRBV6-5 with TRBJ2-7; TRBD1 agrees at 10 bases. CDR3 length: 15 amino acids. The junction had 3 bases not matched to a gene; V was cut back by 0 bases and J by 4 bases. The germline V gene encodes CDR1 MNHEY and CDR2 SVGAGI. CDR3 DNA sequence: TGTGCCAGCAGTTACTCGACAGGGGGCGGGTACGAGCAGTACTTC. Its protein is CASSYSTGGGYEQYF.

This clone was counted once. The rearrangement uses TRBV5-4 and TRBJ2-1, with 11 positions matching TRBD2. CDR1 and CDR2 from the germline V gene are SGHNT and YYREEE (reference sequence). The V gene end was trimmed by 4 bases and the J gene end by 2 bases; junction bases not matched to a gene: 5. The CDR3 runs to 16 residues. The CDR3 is CASSITSGSTYNEQFF. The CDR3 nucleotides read TGTGCCAGCAGCATCACTAGCGGGAGTACCTACAATGAGCAGTTCTTC.

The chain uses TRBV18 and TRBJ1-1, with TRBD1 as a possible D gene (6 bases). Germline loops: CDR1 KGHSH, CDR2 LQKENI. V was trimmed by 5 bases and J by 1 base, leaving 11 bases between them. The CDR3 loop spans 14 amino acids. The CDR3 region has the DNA TGTGCCAGCTCAAAATCAGGGGCGAACACTGAAGCTTTCTTT. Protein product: CASSKSGANTEAFF.